Here is one T cell receptor (beta chain) with its context. This clonotype showed up just a few times. The target of this receptor is not known. Base qualities were left out, and no much larger clone turns up one base away. CDR1 MGHRA and CDR2 YSYEKL were looked up in the germline V gene. V is reduced by 0 bases and J by 1 base, leaving a spacing of 15 bases between them. Counted from cysteine to phenylalanine, this CDR3 has 17 amino acids. The sequence is cut down to CDR3 DNA, 51 bases in frame from base 1. The sample comes from a study of T cells in Graves' hyperthyroidism and ophthalmopathy (dated by TCRdb to about 2019). Regarding the research as a whole: Peripheral blood samples were taken at initial diagnosis, before any treatment was given. The paper describes TCR Vbeta CDR3 sequencing of 135 peripheral blood samples, made up of 40 to 45 ophthalmopathy patients, some 80 hyperthyroidism patients and some 17 progressor patients. Following sampling, methimazole starting at 30 mg daily was given to hyperthyroidism patients, and high-dose intravenous methylprednisolone was given to ophthalmopathy patients. The approximately 98 discovery patients were randomly divided into training and test sets at a 7:3 ratio. To identify TCR V-J signatures that set the groups apart, the researchers used a discovery cohort of about a hundred patients, made up of around 40 with Graves' ophthalmopathy and around 58 with stable Graves' hyperthyroidism. In addition, the study compared T-cell repertoires in thyroid tissue and in blood from about six Graves' hyperthyroidism patients. Whether ophthalmopathy could be predicted prospectively was tested in an independent validation cohort made up of under 20 hyperthyroidism patients plus 17 patients who later progressed to ophthalmopathy. The paper as a whole reports these results and caveats: Sample size was not statistically predetermined, and blinding of investigators to group allocation was not performed. A model built on a 13 V-J signature distinguished ophthalmopathy from stable hyperthyroidism, reaching roughly 88% sensitivity and 81.08% specificity in cross-validation and 80%/75% in testing. Most expanded thyroid clonotypes (frequency above 0.001) were also found in blood, which suggests that blood repertoires may mirror thyroid immune responses. In validation, the model predicted progression to ophthalmopathy with 55% to 71% sensitivity and 72% to 75% specificity, a median of 6.5 months before onset.

The TCR beta CDR3 regions were amplified from RNA transcripts. For the first round of RT-PCR on the TCR CDR3, the HTBI primer set was used together with the Qiagen OneStep RT-PCR kit. Libraries were constructed in a second round of multiplex PCR, after which size selection and purification were performed. Paired-end sequencing of the libraries was performed with 100 bp reads on an Illumina HiSeq2000. Processing in the source paper ran as follows. SOAPnuke was used to process the raw data, with reads discarded if the reads contained adapters or uncalled bases, had a mean Phred below 15, or lacked an exact constant-primer or identifier match. COPE v1.2.5 was used to merge the high-quality paired reads, and each unique nucleotide sequence was defined as a clonotype. Clonotypes were aligned to IMGT TRBV, TRBD and TRBJ reference segments using MiTCR v1.1. Only V-J combinations with frequency above 0.0001, covering about 99% of repertoires, were analysed. A TCS score was defined as the ratio of F50 (clonal expansion) to E x V (chaos), with BLOSUM62-based TCRdist applied between CDR3 peptides within each V-J. Welch's t-statistics and random forest reduced 500 to 650 V-J features to some 14, which were used in a naive Bayes classifier (R e1071). TCRdb passed the public sequencing reads through fastp at Q25 and MiXCR, retaining productive beta sequences. Here each entry gathers all rows of one CDR3 protein and keeps the most common genes and DNA. TCRdb's processing, not the study's, gives the V and J calls here. The sample table records about 270,000 distinct CDR3 sequences; 13% to 15% of these occur just once. The leading ten clones occupy around 31% of the sample.

Hyperthyroidism patients were newly diagnosed, had a disease duration of under 2 months, and were aged 18 to 65 years. Patients with uncontrolled infections, other autoimmune diseases, pregnancy or lactation were excluded. Diagnoses were established on the basis of clinical symptoms, serum thyroxine and TRAb, thyroid ultrasound, and orbital computed tomography. Blood from progressor patients was drawn when they were first diagnosed with hyperthyroidism, before any ophthalmopathy symptoms appeared. PBMCs were separated from around 9.1 ml of fresh peripheral blood using Ficoll-Paque density gradient centrifugation. Progressor patients were first diagnosed with Graves' hyperthyroidism and then developed ophthalmopathy during follow-up. Total RNA was extracted using Trizol reagent, and RNA quality was assessed on an Agilent 2100 Bioanalyzer.

The clonotype originates from a woman between 45 and 60 years old with Graves' hyperthyroidism that later progressed to Graves' ophthalmopathy. In this chain, TRBV4-1 is recombined with TRBJ1-1, with the D gene not clear enough to name. The material sequenced was blood. The CDR3 loop reads CASSQDLLLRTNTEAFF. The DNA is as follows: TGCGCCAGCAGCCAAGATCTGCTCCTGCGTACGAACACTGAAGCTTTCTTT.